The 28 T cell receptor beta chains below were found in one sample sequenced in a study of blood T cells in healthy people across ages. A second PCR, run for roughly 7 to 11 cycles, used a sample-barcoded 5' primer plus a J-beta primer mix. TCRdb analysed the 5' RACE reads with MiXCR anew, one entry per CDR3 protein. Seen here are over a million distinct CDR3 sequences, 45% observed once, and the top ten hold approximately 17%. Source material: blood. The receptors derive from a woman aged 60-75 years in good health.

V usage is TRBV7-2 and J usage is TRBJ2-1; 10 bases agree with TRBD2. The DNA end favors TRBJ2-7, so the J call may be wrong. The CDR3 length is 16 residues. The germline CDR1 and CDR2 sequences are SGHTA and FQGNSA. The DNA of the CDR3 is TGTGCCAGCAGCCCGGGTAGCGGGAGGCCCCGACGCGAGCAGTACTTC. Protein sequence: CASSPGSGRPRREQYF.

The gene calls are TRBV28 and TRBJ1-6; D is possibly TRBD1 (5 bases). Trimming took 7 bases from V and 9 from J, leaving 13 bases between them. Germline lookup yields CDR1 MDHEN and CDR2 SYDVKM. The CDR3 extends over 13 amino acids. The CDR3 here is CASNSGQGSPLHF. The CDR3 coding sequence is TGTGCCAGCAATTCTGGTCAGGGTTCACCCCTCCACTTT.

This chain uses TRBV4-1 with TRBJ1-5; the D is unclear. CDR1 and CDR2 (germline): MGHRA, YSYEKL. CDR3 length equals 17 residues. The V end lost 4 bases, the J end lost 0 bases, and 16 bases lay between the germline ends. The CDR3 coding sequence is TGCGCCAGCAGCCCCCCTTCGGGCAGTTATAGCAATCAGCCCCAGCATTTT. It translates to CASSPPSGSYSNQPQHF.

This clonotype was counted a few times. The chain combines TRBV9 with TRBJ2-7, with 7 bases lining up with TRBD1. V gave up 0 bases and J gave up 4 bases; unmatched junction bases: 7. This CDR3 region has 15 residues. Germline V gene lookup returns CDR1 SGDLS and CDR2 YYNGEE. The CDR3 bases are TGTGCCAGCAGCGTAGCGACAGGGATGGTTTACGAGCAGTACTTC. It encodes CASSVATGMVYEQYF.

The chain has TRBV27 and TRBJ2-7; 8 nucleotides line up with TRBD1. The CDR3 loop spans 15 amino acids. V gave up 5 bases and J gave up 3 bases; unmatched junction bases: 9. CDR1 and CDR2 from the germline V gene are MNHEY and SMNVEV (reference sequence). The CDR3 DNA follows: TGTGCCAGCAGTCCGTCGGCGGGACAGGACTACGAGCAGTACTTC. Its translation: CASSPSAGQDYEQYF.

The table lists this clonotype with a few counts. The rearrangement joins TRBV27 to TRBJ2-5; D ambiguous. The J call is doubtful: the DNA matches TRBJ2-7 better. This CDR3 contains 13 residues. CDR1 and CDR2 (germline): MNHEY, SMNVEV (reference sequence). The CDR3 DNA sequence: TGTGCCAGCAGTTTAGTAGAGTGGGGCGAGCAGTACTTC. Translated: CASSLVEWGEQYF.

The chain employs TRBV20-1 and TRBJ2-3; TRBD2 matches at 11 bases. The V segment lost 5 bases and the J segment 2 bases; nucleotides outside the gene matches: 6. This CDR3 has 15 residues. Germline lookup yields CDR1 DFQATT and CDR2 SNEGSKA (reference sequence). The CDR3 coding sequence is TGCAGTGCTCGCTGGACTAGCGGGCTCACAGATACGCAGTATTTT. As protein: CSARWTSGLTDTQYF.

This chain links TRBV3-1 with TRBJ2-1; 8 bases align to TRBD1. This CDR3 is 12 amino acids long. V trimming: 7 bases; J trimming: 7 bases; junction bases outside the gene matches: 3. Germline V gives CDR1 LGHDT, CDR2 YNNKEL (reference sequence). In DNA, the CDR3 is TGTGCCAGCACCACAGGGGGGAATGAGCAGTTCTTC. This gives the protein CASTTGGNEQFF.

This clonotype was detected ten times or more. The chain carries TRBV3-1 and TRBJ2-1; TRBD1 is a possible D gene (5 bases). Germline CDR1 LGHDT, CDR2 YNNKEL (reference sequence). CDR3 length: 16 residues. V shed 0 bases and J shed 0 bases, with 9 bases lying between them. The CDR3 DNA reads as TGTGCCAGCAGCCAAGAAGGGGTCAGCTCCTACAATGAGCAGTTCTTC. It yields the protein CASSQEGVSSYNEQFF.

The rearrangement joins TRBV9 to TRBJ2-3; 9 nucleotides line up with TRBD2. The trim removed 7 bases at V and 4 bases at J, leaving 7 bases unmatched. Germline V gene data show CDR1 as SGDLS and CDR2 as YYNGEE. The CDR3 extends over 14 amino acids. The DNA for the CDR3 is TGTGCCAGCGTAGCGGGAGTAGGCGCAGATACGCAGTATTTT. This translates into CASVAGVGADTQYF. The whole variable domain, remainder taken from reference TRBV9 and TRBJ2-3, is DSGVTQTPKHLITATGQRVTLRCSPRSGDLSVYWYQQSLDQGLQFLIQYYNGEERAKGNILERFSAQQFPDLHSELNLSSLELGDSALYFCASVAGVGADTQYFGPGTRLTVL.

The rearrangement links TRBV19 to TRBJ1-2; D perhaps matches TRBD1 (6 bases). The germline V gene has CDR1 LNHDA and CDR2 SQIVND (reference sequence). V dropped 8 bases and J dropped 2 bases, with 9 bases sitting between them. The CDR3 spans 12 residues. CDR3 protein: CASRQVNYGYTF. DNA of the CDR3: TGTGCCAGTCGACAGGTCAACTATGGCTACACCTTC.

This clonotype was seen a single time. The gene calls are TRBV27 and TRBJ2-7, with a tentative D call TRBD1 (5 bases). Trimming removed 10 bases at V and 1 base at J, with 11 bases between. This CDR3 contains 12 residues. Germline CDR1 MNHEY, CDR2 SMNVEV (reference sequence). CDR3 loop: CAIHPGSYEQYF. Written as DNA, the CDR3 is TGTGCCATCCATCCAGGGTCCTACGAGCAGTACTTC.

There are many counts of this clonotype. The chain employs TRBV11-1 and TRBJ2-5; D remains ambiguous. The CDR3 totals 13 residues. V was cut by 2 bases and J by 0 bases, with 4 bases left in between. The V gene's germline CDR1 is SGHAT and CDR2 FQDESV (reference sequence). The CDR3 reads CASSLRYQETQYF. The CDR3 DNA reads as TGTGCCAGCAGCTTAAGGTACCAAGAGACCCAGTACTTC.

The V and J genes are TRBV5-1 and TRBJ2-3; TRBD1 agrees at 7 bases. The germline gives CDR1 SGHRS, CDR2 YFSETQ. The trim removed 3 bases at V and 4 bases at J, leaving 2 bases unmatched. The CDR3 is made up of 13 amino acids. CDR3 DNA: TGCGCCAGCAGCTATACAGGGGCAGATACGCAGTATTTT. Translation: CASSYTGADTQYF. The full variable domain, in which reference TRBV5-1 and TRBJ2-3 provide the parts outside the CDR3, is KAGVTQTPRYLIKTRGQQVTLSCSPISGHRSVSWYQQTPGQGLQFLFEYFSETQRNKGNFPGRFSGRQFSNSRSEMNVSTLELGDSALYLCASSYTGADTQYFGPGTRLTVL.

The chain joins TRBV18 to TRBJ1-1; D gene uncertain. Trimming shortened V by 1 base and J by 0 bases, and 15 bases separated the two germline ends. Germline V CDR1 and CDR2: KGHSH, LQKENI. The CDR3 length is 17 residues. CDR3 loop: CASSPLGSRQVNTEAFF. CDR3 in DNA: TGTGCCAGCTCACCACTTGGCTCTCGCCAGGTGAACACTGAAGCTTTCTTT. Looking up the rest from reference TRBV18 and TRBJ1-1 gives the full variable domain: NAGVMQNPRHLVRRRGQEARLRCSPMKGHSHVYWYRQLPEEGLKFMVYLQKENIIDESGMPKERFSAEFPKEGPSILRIQQVVRGDSAAYFCASSPLGSRQVNTEAFFGQGTRLTVV.

This CDR3 reads CASSPRWAELNSPLHF. CDR3 sequence (DNA): TGTGCCAGCAGCCCAAGATGGGCGGAGCTTAATTCACCCCTCCACTTT. The rearrangement links TRBV7-9 to TRBJ1-6; no definite D call. With 5 bases removed from V and 6 bases from J, the gap between germline ends came to 17 bases. The CDR3 contains 16 residues. CDR1 and CDR2 from the germline V gene are SEHNR and FQNEAQ (reference sequence).

This clonotype was observed a handful of times. The chain employs TRBV10-2 and TRBJ2-5; D not certain. V dropped 2 bases and J dropped 2 bases, with 6 bases sitting between them. The CDR3 sequence is 13 residues long. Germline lookup yields CDR1 WSHSY and CDR2 SAAADI. The CDR3 loop reads CASSEVKQETQYF. CDR3 nucleotide sequence: TGCGCCAGCAGTGAGGTCAAGCAAGAGACCCAGTACTTC.

J is TRBJ1-2 and V is TRBV5-5, with D perhaps matching TRBD1 (5 bases). Deletions cut 4 bases from V and 0 bases from J, with 16 bases between. This CDR3 contains 16 residues. Germline CDR1 and CDR2: SGHKS and YYEKEE (reference sequence). CDR3 amino acids: CASSPPYKGPNYGYTF. CDR3 sequence (DNA): TGTGCCAGCAGCCCACCATACAAGGGACCTAACTATGGCTACACCTTC.

The chain joins TRBV3-1 to TRBJ2-4; D not certain. The J call is in doubt because the DNA end fits TRBJ2-7 better. There are 14 residues in the CDR3. CDR1 is LGHDT, CDR2 YNNKEL, per germline (reference sequence). The CDR3 nucleotides are TGTGCCAGCAGCCAACCTGGTGGGGCCTACGAGCAGTACTTC. Residues: CASSQPGGAYEQYF.

Only a few counts were recorded for this clonotype. The DNA for the CDR3 is TGTGCCAGCAGTTCAGACCAAAGCTCCTACAATGAGCAGTTCTTC. This gives the protein CASSSDQSSYNEQFF. The chain carries TRBV11-3 and TRBJ2-1, with no clear D. The germline gives CDR1 SGHNT, CDR2 YENEEA. Trimming pared 6 bases from V and 0 bases from J, leaving 12 bases between. There are 15 residues in the CDR3.

The rearrangement uses TRBV20-1 and TRBJ2-3; no clear D. This CDR3 spans 12 amino acids. Trimming shortened V by 5 bases and J by 1 base, and 7 bases separated the two germline ends. Germline V gives CDR1 DFQATT, CDR2 SNEGSKA (reference sequence). CDR3 sequence (DNA): TGCAGTGCTCCGGTGCGCACAGATACGCAGTATTTT. Encoded protein: CSAPVRTDTQYF.

This clonotype was found a few times. The chain recombines TRBV9 with TRBJ2-1; D not resolved. The V gene's germline CDR1 is SGDLS and CDR2 YYNGEE. The CDR3 sequence is 13 residues long. Trimming left V 0 bases short and J 6 bases short, with 7 bases between. DNA of the CDR3: TGTGCCAGCAGCGTAGACTGGTTCAATGAGCAGTTCTTC. This sequence encodes CASSVDWFNEQFF.

V is TRBV7-9 and J is TRBJ2-4; 12 nucleotides agree with TRBD2. V lost 2 bases and J lost 13; bases outside the gene matches: 18. CDR3 length: 18 amino acids. Germline V gives CDR1 SEHNR, CDR2 FQNEAQ (reference sequence). CDR3 in DNA: TGTGCCAGCAGCTTAAGTCGGCTAGCGGGAGGGCCCGGGGATGAGCAGTACTTC. Translation: CASSLSRLAGGPGDEQYF.

The chain recombines TRBV20-1 with TRBJ2-7; tentative D call: TRBD2 (6 bases). Germline assignment: CDR1 DFQATT and CDR2 SNEGSKA (reference sequence). The CDR3 runs to 13 residues. The germline V and J ends were trimmed by 3 bases and 6 bases, with 15 bases remaining between them. CDR3 bases: TGCAGTGCTAGTAAGGGGATGGGGGGCGAGCAGTACTTC. Its translation is CSASKGMGGEQYF.

This rearrangement joins TRBV12-3 or TRBV12-4 to TRBJ2-6, with D hard to call. This CDR3 comprises 15 residues. V was cut by 8 bases and J by 2 bases, with 13 bases left in between. The CDR3 bases are TGTGCCAGCCAAAAAGAAGGGCCTGGGGCCAACGTCCTGACTTTC. Its protein is CASQKEGPGANVLTF.

This clonotype has ten or more counts. The chain joins TRBV5-1 to TRBJ2-5, with no clear D. With 0 bases removed from V and 5 bases from J, the gap between germline ends came to 11 bases. The CDR3 is made up of 14 amino acids. CDR1 is SGHRS and CDR2 is YFSETQ in the germline V gene. Here the CDR3 reads CASSLEGIGETQYF. The CDR3 DNA follows: TGCGCCAGCAGCTTGGAAGGTATCGGCGAGACCCAGTACTTC.

The J gene is TRBJ2-1, the V gene TRBV29-1; D possibly matches TRBD1 or TRBD2 (5 bases each). Gene TRBJ2-7 matches the end of the DNA better, so the J call may be wrong. This CDR3 is 18 amino acids long. CDR1 SQVTM and CDR2 ANQGSEA come from the germline V gene. The CDR3 DNA reads as TGCAGCGTTGGAGGGTTAGGTAGGGGTGAGGAGCCCTACAATAAGCAGTACTTC. It yields the protein CSVGGLGRGEEPYNKQYF.

The rearrangement uses TRBV2 and TRBJ2-5; TRBD1 agrees at 9 bases. The J call could be wrong; TRBJ2-7 is a better fit for the DNA end. The CDR3 loop spans 12 amino acids. Germline loops: CDR1 SNHLY, CDR2 FYNNEI. CDR3 bases: TGTGCCAGGACGGGACAGGGCAACGAGCAGTACTTC. It codes for CARTGQGNEQYF.